The source of this T cell receptor beta chain is a study of regulatory and conventional T cells in RAG deficiency. Clones were sequenced by immunoSEQ multiplex PCR, and TCRdb holds only the in-frame ones, with some missing. The sample has 20,000 to 25,000 clones; 93% are singletons. Note on this clone: Its target is not known.

The V and J ends lost 0 bases and 2 bases, in that order; junction bases with no gene match: 4. Germline lookup yields CDR1 SGHDT and CDR2 YYEEEE. There are 15 residues in the CDR3. Genomic DNA came from blood conventional CD4+ T cells gated CD25-low CD127-high. Study findings and constraints: Shannon entropy fell and Simpson indices rose in RAG-deficient patients. Omenn syndrome and CID/AS patients had approximately 91-fold fewer unique Treg TCR beta sequences, versus around 10-fold elsewhere. These Omenn syndrome Treg sorts may hold peripherally activated cells instead.

This sample was shared with a second study, whose subject was regulatory T cells. That source reports: The PCR used 52 TRBV and 13 TRBJ primers. Skewed V and J usage and few unique V-J pairs marked patient repertoires, most in Tregs.

Material: CD4+ T cells sorted from blood. This chain joins TRBV5-6 and TRBJ2-7, with TRBD1 matching 8 bases. This clonotype originated in a human donor in good health. The CDR3 DNA reads TGTGCCAGCAGCTTGGCTACAGGGGGGACCTACGAGCAGTACTTC. Translation gives CASSLATGGTYEQYF.